This entry lists 21 T cell receptor beta chains sequenced from one sample in a study of T cells in Graves' hyperthyroidism and ophthalmopathy (dated by TCRdb to 2018 to 2020). Library prep was done by multiplex PCR. Sequencing took place on an Illumina HiSeq 2000. The TCR beta CDR3 regions were amplified from the RNA transcripts. The TCR CDR3 was subjected to a first round of RT-PCR using the HTBI primer set and the Qiagen OneStep RT-PCR kit. TCRdb redid the processing of the public reads, applying fastp at Q25 and MiXCR, and retained in-frame beta chains. Rows with one shared CDR3 protein collapse into an entry with the most common genes and DNA. The sample records around 700,000 distinct CDR3 sequences, 30% to 40% of which are singletons. The ten largest make up around 31% of the sample. The sequenced material came from blood. Every receptor here comes from a woman in her forties with Graves' hyperthyroidism.

This clonotype was recorded many times. V usage is TRBV28 and J usage is TRBJ2-6; D gene uncertain. CDR1 MDHEN and CDR2 SYDVKM come from the germline V gene. The CDR3 is 15 amino acids. V lost 4 bases to trimming and J lost 2 bases, with 9 bases between them. CDR3 sequence: CASSSPWTGANVLTF. CDR3 DNA sequence: TGTGCCAGCAGTTCCCCTTGGACTGGGGCCAACGTCCTGACTTTC. The complete variable domain, with remaining parts taken from reference TRBV28 and TRBJ2-6, reads DVKVTQSSRYLVKRTGEKVFLECVQDMDHENMFWYRQDPGLGLRLIYFSYDVKMKEKGDIPEGYSVSREKKERFSLILESASTNQTSMYLCASSSPWTGANVLTFGAGSRLTVL.

This clonotype was counted only a few times. V gene TRBV6-9 combines with J gene TRBJ1-2; possible D gene TRBD1, 5 bases. V dropped 6 bases and J dropped 8 bases, with 22 bases sitting between them. Germline V gene data show CDR1 as MNHGY and CDR2 as SVAAGI. This CDR3 region has 15 residues. CDR3 residues: CASRAGLLLRQGYTF. The CDR3, as DNA: TGTGCCAGCAGGGCGGGACTTCTGCTCAGGCAGGGCTACACCTTC.

V usage is TRBV27 and J usage is TRBJ1-2; D is uncertain. The V end lost 3 bases, the J end lost 8 bases, and 13 bases lay between the germline ends. CDR3 size: 13 residues. CDR1 and CDR2 (germline): MNHEY, SMNVEV (reference sequence). The CDR3 protein is CASSFRAGGGYTF. The CDR3 region has the DNA TGTGCCAGCAGTTTTAGGGCAGGAGGGGGCTACACCTTC.

This chain links TRBV12-3 or TRBV12-4 with TRBJ2-2, with D tentatively TRBD1 (5 bases). Trimming removed 1 base at V and 6 bases at J, with 12 bases between. The CDR3 has 15 residues. Here the CDR3 DNA reads TGTGCCAGCAGTTTAGTCCAGGGCAGATCCGGGGAGCTGTTTTTT. It specifies CASSLVQGRSGELFF.

The rearrangement uses TRBV19 and TRBJ2-2; no clear D. V dropped 0 bases and J dropped 3 bases, with 11 bases sitting between them. CDR1 and CDR2 (germline): LNHDA, SQIVND (reference sequence). The CDR3 is 16 amino acids. This CDR3 is CASSIEWPIDTGELFF. DNA of the CDR3: TGTGCCAGTAGTATAGAGTGGCCTATTGACACCGGGGAGCTGTTTTTT.

This chain links TRBV29-1 with TRBJ2-5; D is tentatively TRBD1 or TRBD2 (5 bases each). Germline V gene data show CDR1 as SQVTM and CDR2 as ANQGSEA. Trimming cost V 3 bases and J 2 bases, with 13 bases left between them. The CDR3 extends over 14 amino acids. CDR3 residues: CSVDDGTYQETQYF. The CDR3 nucleotides are TGCAGCGTTGACGACGGGACGTATCAAGAGACCCAGTACTTC.

This clonotype occurred many times. The chain links TRBV10-1 to TRBJ1-1; D is perhaps TRBD1 (5 bases). V gave up 3 bases and J gave up 6 bases, with 14 bases separating them. CDR1 is WNHNN and CDR2 is SYGVQD in the germline V gene (reference sequence). The length of the CDR3 is 14 residues. The CDR3 here is CASSEGRGISEAFF. In DNA form, the CDR3 reads TGCGCCAGCAGTGAAGGTAGGGGTATCTCTGAAGCTTTCTTT.

The V call is TRBV25-1, the J call TRBJ1-2; perhaps TRBD1 as D (5 bases). CDR1 MGHDK and CDR2 SYGVNS come from the germline V gene. Trimming left V 3 bases short and J 4 bases short, with 9 bases between. The length of the CDR3 is 13 residues. The CDR3 DNA follows: TGTGCCAGCAGTGACAATGACAGCTATGGCTACACCTTC. The encoded protein is CASSDNDSYGYTF.

V and J are TRBV19 and TRBJ1-1, with a possible D match to TRBD1 (5 bases). The V end lost 11 bases, the J end lost 4 bases, and 20 bases lay between the germline ends. Germline CDR1 reads LNHDA; CDR2 reads SQIVND (reference sequence). The CDR3 has 14 residues. The CDR3 loop reads CAGSPPRGATEAFF. CDR3 in DNA: TGTGCCGGCAGCCCCCCCCGCGGGGCCACTGAAGCTTTCTTT.

This clonotype was detected ten times or more. The chain is built from TRBV6-5 and TRBJ2-7; TRBD2 agrees at 10 bases. The J segment lost 5 bases and the V segment lost 0 bases, leaving 7 bases of the junction unmatched. The germline V gene encodes CDR1 MNHEY and CDR2 SVGAGI. This CDR3 spans 16 amino acids. As DNA, the CDR3 is TGTGCCAGCAGTTACTCAAATAGAGCGGGAGGGAACGAGCAGTACTTC. It specifies CASSYSNRAGGNEQYF.

This clonotype was observed a few times. The chain is built from TRBV7-3 and TRBJ2-2; possible D gene TRBD2, 5 bases. This CDR3 is built from 17 residues. In germline, CDR1 is SGHTA, CDR2 FQGTGA. The V and J ends lost 0 bases and 3 bases respectively, with 14 bases between them. For the CDR3, the DNA is TGTGCCAGCAGCTTAACGTCTGAGGGTCCGGACACCGGGGAGCTGTTTTTT. Translated, it gives CASSLTSEGPDTGELFF.

Points on this clonotype: The junction differs from germline at one of its ends, possibly a read error. The CDR3 loop reads CASSPPILRTGVGGGYTF. The CDR3 coding sequence is TGCGCCAGCAGCCCCCCAATCCTACGGACAGGGGTGGGAGGAGGCTACACCTTC. V and J are TRBV7-2 and TRBJ1-2, with 9 bases lining up with TRBD1. From germline, CDR1 is SGHTA and CDR2 FQGNSA. The CDR3 loop spans 18 amino acids. The variable domain in full, completed from reference TRBV7-2 and TRBJ1-2, reads GAGVSQSPSNKVTEKGKDVELRCDPISGHTALYWYRQSLGQGLEFLIYFQGNSAPDKSGLPSDRFSAERTGGSVSTLTIQRTQQEDSAVYLCASSPPILRTGVGGGYTFGSGTRLTVV.

This clonotype was found a few times. This chain links TRBV7-9 with TRBJ2-7, with D maybe TRBD1 (5 bases). Germline CDR1 is SEHNR and CDR2 is FQNEAQ (reference sequence). V lost 6 bases and J 3 bases, leaving 21 bases between the germline ends. The CDR3 covers 16 residues. CDR3: CASSSQGLRLGYEQYF. CDR3 DNA sequence: TGTGCCAGCAGTTCCCAGGGCTTGCGGCTGGGCTACGAGCAGTACTTC.

The rearrangement uses TRBV15 and TRBJ2-7; 11 bases line up with TRBD1. Trimming cost V 1 base and J 7 bases; bases outside gene matches: 6. CDR3 size: 15 residues. Germline loops: CDR1 LNHNV, CDR2 YYDKDF (reference sequence). The CDR3 region has the DNA TGTGCCACCAGCAGAGGAGGACAGGGGGCAGAAGAGCAGTACTTC. Its translation is CATSRGGQGAEEQYF.

The chain is built from TRBV19 and TRBJ1-2, with D hard to call. The CDR3 spans 10 residues. Per the germline V gene, CDR1 is LNHDA and CDR2 is SQIVND (reference sequence). The V end lost 3 bases, the J end lost 8 bases, and 4 bases lay between the germline ends. The DNA of the CDR3 is TGTGCCAGTAGTATCAGGGGCTACACCTTC. Translation gives CASSIRGYTF.

This clonotype was found many times. The chain is built from TRBV20-1 and TRBJ1-6; possibly TRBD1 for D (5 bases). The V gene lost 5 bases and the J gene lost 7 bases, with 12 bases spanning the gap. The length of the CDR3 is 13 residues. Germline values: CDR1 DFQATT, CDR2 SNEGSKA (reference sequence). This chain's CDR3 is CSAFPQGNSPLHF. CDR3 in DNA: TGCAGTGCTTTTCCGCAGGGAAATTCACCCCTCCACTTT.

This clonotype was seen repeatedly, ten times or more. The CDR3 DNA follows: TGTGCCATCAGTGAAATAGGGGGTGATCGGGCCCAGCATTTT. This sequence encodes CAISEIGGDRAQHF. The rearrangement joins TRBV10-3 to TRBJ1-5; possible D gene TRBD1, 6 bases. V shed 3 bases and J shed 11 bases, with 17 bases lying between them. The CDR3 is 14 amino acids. Germline V gene lookup returns CDR1 ENHRY and CDR2 SYGVKD.

The chain joins TRBV11-2 to TRBJ1-1; 7 nucleotides agree with TRBD1. Germline V gives CDR1 SGHAT, CDR2 FQNNGV. The trim removed 4 bases at V and 8 bases at J, leaving 4 bases unmatched. The CDR3 is 12 residues long. The CDR3 reads CASSYGTAEAFF. The CDR3 coding sequence is TGTGCCAGCAGCTACGGGACAGCCGAAGCTTTCTTT.

Regarding this clonotype: A junction end diverges from the germline sequence, so it may reflect a read error. The chain recombines TRBV10-3 with TRBJ1-4; D is unclear. CDR1 and CDR2 (germline): ENHRY, SYGVKD. The CDR3 loop spans 18 amino acids. The chain's CDR3 is CASSYSPLVPFVNEKLFF. The CDR3 bases are TGTGCCAGCAGTTACTCCCCTCTGGTTCCGTTTGTGAATGAAAAACTGTTTTTT.

This clonotype appeared many times. This sequence joins TRBV2 and TRBJ1-3; D not certain. Germline values: CDR1 SNHLY, CDR2 FYNNEI. The CDR3 is made up of 13 amino acids. Trimming shortened V by 7 bases and J by 0 bases, and 7 bases separated the two germline ends. CDR3 bases: TGTGCCAGCAAAGGCGCCTCTGGAAACACCATATATTTT. It is translated as CASKGASGNTIYF. Looking up the rest from reference TRBV2 and TRBJ1-3 gives the full variable domain: EPEVTQTPSHQVTQMGQEVILRCVPISNHLYFYWYRQILGQKVEFLVSFYNNEISEKSEIFDDQFSVERPDGSNFTLKIRSTKLEDSAMYFCASKGASGNTIYFGEGSWLTVV.

There are a few counts of this clonotype. This sequence joins TRBV9 and TRBJ2-5; TRBD1 matches 8 bases. This CDR3 is built from 16 residues. The germline gives CDR1 SGDLS, CDR2 YYNGEE. V lost 4 bases, J lost 3 bases, and 11 bases stayed unmatched. The CDR3 loop is CASSPRTGSPKETQYF. In nucleotides, the CDR3 is TGTGCCAGCAGCCCCCGGACAGGGAGTCCCAAAGAGACCCAGTACTTC.